The 16 T cell receptor beta chains below come from one sample, sequenced in a study of graft-versus-host responses after intestinal transplantation. The table came from immunoSEQ multiplex PCR; TCRdb's copy has only in-frame clones and leaves some out. The sample lists 15,000 to 20,000 clones, approximately 70% occurring once. Lamina propria and intraepithelial lymphocytes were released by processing graft tissue. The source material was ileum tissue, sampled roughly 21 days after intestinal transplant. The receptors derive from a human patient who received an intestinal transplant, so some T cells may come from the graft donor.

This clone was observed a few times. The rearrangement uses TRBV2 and TRBJ2-3; 13 bases are a match to TRBD2. The junction had 6 bases not matched to a gene; V was cut back by 8 bases and J by 7 bases. CDR3 length equals 14 residues. Germline assignment: CDR1 SNHLY and CDR2 FYNNEI. CDR3 nucleotide sequence: TGTGCCAGCCGGACTAGCGGGAGTTTTTATACGCAGTATTTT. Translating gives CASRTSGSFYTQYF.

V usage is TRBV27 and J usage is TRBJ2-7; D possibly corresponds to TRBD1 (5 bases). This CDR3 has 14 amino acids. CDR1 MNHEY and CDR2 SMNVEV come from the germline V gene (reference sequence). Trimming pared 2 bases from V and 3 bases from J, leaving 11 bases between. Here the CDR3 DNA reads TGTGCCAGCAGTTTAGGCCAGGGCGGCTACGAGCAGTACTTC. Encoded protein: CASSLGQGGYEQYF.

This chain connects TRBV7-2 to TRBJ2-1; 7 bases are a match to TRBD2. From germline, CDR1 is SGHTA and CDR2 FQGNSA. This CDR3 has 10 amino acids. V lost 9 bases to trimming and J lost 8 bases; unmatched junction nucleotides: 1. The CDR3 here is CASRGDEQFF. CDR3 DNA: TGTGCCAGTCGGGGGGATGAGCAGTTCTTC.

The chain couples TRBV9 to TRBJ2-1, with D perhaps TRBD1 (6 bases). Deletions cut 4 bases from V and 0 bases from J, with 14 bases between. The CDR3 has 16 amino acids. The germline gives CDR1 SGDLS, CDR2 YYNGEE. CDR3 residues: CASSPWTDLSYNEQFF. The CDR3 coding sequence is TGTGCCAGCAGCCCATGGACAGACCTCTCCTACAATGAGCAGTTCTTC.

In its sample, this clone was seen once. This chain uses TRBV5-6 with TRBJ1-3; D not resolved. The length of the CDR3 is 17 residues. The germline CDR1 and CDR2 sequences are SGHDT and YYEEEE. Between the trimmed V and J ends, which lost 0 bases and 0 bases, there was a span of 13 bases. The CDR3 reads CASSLASGFSSGNTIYF. The CDR3 bases are TGTGCCAGCAGCTTGGCTTCAGGCTTTTCCTCTGGAAACACCATATATTTT.

The J gene is TRBJ1-1, the V gene TRBV6-1, with D tentatively TRBD1 (5 bases). V was cut by 3 bases and J by 4 bases, with 24 bases left in between. The CDR3 contains 18 residues. Germline values: CDR1 MNHNS, CDR2 SASEGT. The CDR3 region is CASSEWKKGVEVRTEAFF. In DNA form, the CDR3 reads TGTGCCAGCAGTGAGTGGAAAAAAGGGGTTGAGGTACGCACTGAAGCTTTCTTT.

V usage is TRBV7-9 and J usage is TRBJ1-4; 7 bases agree with TRBD1. This CDR3 is 15 amino acids long. J was trimmed by 7 bases and V by 8 bases; bases with no gene match: 13. Germline V gives CDR1 SEHNR, CDR2 FQNEAQ (reference sequence). The CDR3 sequence: CASRKVGQEGEKLFF. The CDR3 coding sequence is TGTGCCAGCCGGAAGGTCGGACAGGAGGGTGAAAAACTGTTTTTT.

CDR3 nucleotide sequence: TGTGCCAGCTACCGGACAGCTTCGTGGACTGAAGCTTTCTTT. Translated, it gives CASYRTASWTEAFF. The chain carries TRBV6-5 and TRBJ1-1; possibly TRBD1 for D (6 bases). Trimming removed 8 bases at V and 5 bases at J, with 18 bases between. This CDR3 contains 14 residues. Per germline, CDR1 MNHEY and CDR2 SVGAGI.

The rearrangement uses TRBV6-5 and TRBJ1-2, with TRBD1 matching over 9 bases. The CDR3 runs to 15 residues. Germline V gives CDR1 MNHEY, CDR2 SVGAGI. V trimming: 2 bases; J trimming: 8 bases; junction bases outside the gene matches: 9. The CDR3 nucleotides read TGTGCCAGCAGTTACCAGGACAGGGGAGTTCGGGGCTACACCTTC. Its translation is CASSYQDRGVRGYTF.

The chain's CDR3 is CASSYGQELYNEQFF. In DNA form, the CDR3 reads TGTGCCAGCAGTTACGGACAGGAGTTATACAATGAGCAGTTCTTC. This rearrangement joins TRBV6-5 to TRBJ2-1, with 7 bases lining up with TRBD1. The V segment lost 2 bases and the J segment 4 bases; nucleotides outside the gene matches: 5. Germline CDR1 reads MNHEY; CDR2 reads SVGAGI. CDR3 size: 15 residues.

The sample holds a few counts of this clone. This chain joins TRBV2 and TRBJ2-1, with D tentatively TRBD2 (5 bases). Germline loops: CDR1 SNHLY, CDR2 FYNNEI. The CDR3 runs to 14 residues. Trimming took 5 bases from V and 1 from J, leaving 9 bases between them. This chain's CDR3 is CASSKLDSYNEQFF. The CDR3, as DNA: TGTGCCAGCAGTAAACTAGATTCCTACAATGAGCAGTTCTTC.

The genes are TRBV30 and TRBJ1-6, with 9 bases lining up with TRBD1. Germline CDR1 is GTSNPN and CDR2 is SVGIG (reference sequence). With V trimmed by 3 bases and J by 7 bases, 1 base remained unmatched. This CDR3 is built from 13 residues. The chain's CDR3 is CAWRGQGNSPLHF. The CDR3 nucleotides are TGTGCCTGGAGAGGACAGGGGAATTCACCCCTCCACTTT.

The chain carries TRBV5-4 and TRBJ1-2; 7 positions agree with TRBD1. The ends lost 0 bases at V and 4 bases at J; junction bases unmatched: 9. The germline V gene encodes CDR1 SGHNT and CDR2 YYREEE (reference sequence). This CDR3 region has 16 residues. The CDR3 reads CASSLVGQGDTYGYTF. In DNA form, the CDR3 reads TGTGCCAGCAGCTTGGTCGGCCAGGGGGACACCTATGGCTACACCTTC. The variable domain in full, with the rest retrieved from reference TRBV5-4 and TRBJ1-2, is ETGVTQSPTHLIKTRGQQVTLRCSSQSGHNTVSWYQQALGQGPQFIFQYYREEENGRGNFPPRFSGLQFPNYSSELNVNALELDDSALYLCASSLVGQGDTYGYTFGSGTRLTVV.

This CDR3 reads CASTIAGGEAFF. The CDR3 DNA is TGCGCCAGCACCATCGCAGGGGGCGAAGCTTTCTTT. The chain carries TRBV5-1 and TRBJ1-1; 8 bases map to TRBD1. The J segment lost 8 bases and the V segment lost 6 bases, leaving 6 bases of the junction unmatched. This CDR3 is built from 12 residues. The germline gives CDR1 SGHRS, CDR2 YFSETQ.

The rearrangement links TRBV18 to TRBJ2-5; the D is unclear. The J call may be faulty, since TRBJ2-7 better matches the DNA end. This CDR3 has 13 amino acids. Germline CDR1 is KGHSH and CDR2 is LQKENI. Written as DNA, the CDR3 is TGTGCCAGCTCACCATATAGCTCCTACGAGCAGTACTTC. Residues: CASSPYSSYEQYF.

The chain has TRBV9 and TRBJ2-2, with 7 bases aligning to TRBD2. CDR1 is SGDLS and CDR2 is YYNGEE in the germline V gene. The ends lost 2 bases at V and 4 bases at J; junction bases unmatched: 8. The CDR3 totals 16 residues. CDR3 region: CASSVLGGSGTGELFF. Written as DNA, the CDR3 is TGTGCCAGCAGCGTCCTTGGCGGGAGCGGCACCGGGGAGCTGTTTTTT.